The 23 T cell receptor beta chains below come from one sample, sequenced in a study of T cell changes during pregnancy in multiple sclerosis. Repertoires were generated with immunoSEQ multiplex PCR, while TCRdb's copy carries only in-frame clones and drops some. The sample records roughly 68,000 clones, 90% to 95% being singletons. Specimen: peripheral blood, collected in the second trimester of pregnancy. The receptor source for this set is a female donor in good health, enrolled as a control in a pregnancy study.

The genes are TRBV6-6 and TRBJ1-3; 8 bases are a match to TRBD1. The CDR3 runs to 16 residues. The germline CDR1 and CDR2 sequences are MNHNY and SVGAGI (reference sequence). V was pared by 4 bases and J by 2 bases, with 7 bases of the junction left unmatched. CDR3 region: CASSSYMDRAGNTIYF. CDR3 in DNA: TGTGCCAGCAGTTCCTATATGGACAGGGCTGGAAACACCATATATTTT.

This clone was picked up one time. The chain joins TRBV27 to TRBJ2-3; tentative D call: TRBD2 (6 bases). V was trimmed by 5 bases and J by 6 bases, leaving 18 bases between them. The CDR3 length is 15 residues. The V gene's germline CDR1 is MNHEY and CDR2 SMNVEV (reference sequence). CDR3 sequence: CASSRLRELGDTQYF. The CDR3 coding sequence is TGTGCCAGCAGTCGACTCCGGGAGTTGGGGGATACGCAGTATTTT.

This chain joins TRBV5-1 and TRBJ1-2; TRBD1 aligns across 7 bases. J lost 4 bases, V lost 6 bases, and 6 bases had no gene match. Germline assignment: CDR1 SGHRS and CDR2 YFSETQ. The CDR3 consists of 13 residues. The CDR3 region has the DNA TGCGCCAGCAAGAACCGGGACAGCTATGGCTACACCTTC. This encodes CASKNRDSYGYTF.

The chain combines TRBV6-5 with TRBJ1-1, with 7 bases lining up with TRBD1. Per germline, CDR1 MNHEY and CDR2 SVGAGI. J gave up 11 bases and V 0 bases, and 6 bases lay outside the gene matches. CDR3 length: 13 amino acids. The CDR3 nucleotides are TGTGCCAGCAGTTACTCGACAGGGTTTGGGGCTTTCTTT. It codes for CASSYSTGFGAFF.

The chain combines TRBV5-1 with TRBJ2-1; 8 bases match TRBD2. This CDR3 contains 18 residues. Germline V gene data show CDR1 as SGHRS and CDR2 as YFSETQ. The J segment lost 7 bases and the V segment lost 0 bases, leaving 15 bases of the junction unmatched. In DNA, the CDR3 is TGCGCCAGCAGCTTGGCAGTAGGGTCGGGGGGGCTAGGGAATGAGCAGTTCTTC. This gives the protein CASSLAVGSGGLGNEQFF.

The genes are TRBV28 and TRBJ2-7; D is ambiguous. The CDR3 runs to 11 residues. Trimming cost V 6 bases and J 3 bases, with 6 bases left between them. In germline, CDR1 is MDHEN, CDR2 SYDVKM. As DNA, the CDR3 is TGTGCCAGCAGCAACTACTACGAGCAGTACTTC. It encodes CASSNYYEQYF.

The CDR3 region is CASGGQLYNEQFF. For the CDR3, the DNA is TGTGCCTCGGGGGGTCAACTTTACAATGAGCAGTTCTTC. The V gene is TRBV19, the J gene TRBJ2-1; 7 nucleotides match TRBD2. Trimming removed 11 bases from V and 4 bases from J; junction bases left unmatched: 8. CDR1 is LNHDA, CDR2 SQIVND, per germline (reference sequence). CDR3 size: 13 residues.

V gene TRBV4-1 combines with J gene TRBJ2-5; the D gene is possibly TRBD1 (5 bases). The germline V and J ends were trimmed by 2 bases and 1 base, with 8 bases remaining between them. CDR1 is MGHRA and CDR2 is YSYEKL in the germline V gene. The CDR3 loop spans 14 amino acids. For the CDR3, the DNA is TGCGCCAGCAGCCAAACGGACACCCAAGAGACCCAGTACTTC. This encodes CASSQTDTQETQYF.

The CDR3 DNA reads TGTGCCAGTAGTATAGCGGGAGGGCCGAACAATGAGCAGTTCTTC. Translation: CASSIAGGPNNEQFF. V is TRBV19 and J is TRBJ2-1; 8 bases fit TRBD2. CDR3 length: 15 amino acids. Germline CDR1 LNHDA, CDR2 SQIVND (reference sequence). V shed 1 base and J 5 bases; nucleotides not matched to a gene: 4.

The chain is built from TRBV7-2 and TRBJ2-1; possibly TRBD1 for D (6 bases). Germline CDR1 and CDR2: SGHTA and FQGNSA. The CDR3 has 14 amino acids. The V gene lost 6 bases and the J gene lost 10 bases, with 19 bases spanning the gap. This chain's CDR3 is CASSRVSWGHEQFF. The CDR3 DNA reads TGTGCCAGCAGTCGTGTGTCGTGGGGGCACGAGCAGTTCTTC.

V usage is TRBV28 and J usage is TRBJ2-7, with a tentative D call TRBD2 (7 bases). CDR1 and CDR2 (germline): MDHEN, SYDVKM. Trimming took 5 bases from V and 7 from J, leaving 21 bases between them. There are 15 residues in the CDR3. CDR3 amino acids: CASSPGGLSGGEQYF. CDR3 DNA: TGTGCCAGCAGTCCTGGGGGCTTGTCGGGAGGAGAGCAGTACTTC.

The rearrangement links TRBV7-2 to TRBJ2-2; 14 bases agree with TRBD2. The CDR3 has 17 amino acids. With V trimmed by 4 bases and J by 3 bases, 4 bases remained unmatched. Germline V gene lookup returns CDR1 SGHTA and CDR2 FQGNSA. The chain's CDR3 is CASSWGLAGEYTGELFF. The CDR3 nucleotides read TGTGCCAGCAGCTGGGGACTAGCGGGGGAATACACCGGGGAGCTGTTTTTT.

The chain combines TRBV5-8 with TRBJ1-4; D uncertain. The germline V and J ends were trimmed by 4 bases and 6 bases, with 22 bases remaining between them. The CDR3 extends over 17 amino acids. Germline V gives CDR1 SGHTS, CDR2 YDEGEE. CDR3 DNA: TGTGCCAGCAGCGCCTACCGGACTTTCACCCTGGATGAAAAACTGTTTTTT. This encodes CASSAYRTFTLDEKLFF.

This clone has a handful of counts. The chain has TRBV11-2 and TRBJ2-2, with a possible D match to TRBD1 (6 bases). CDR1 and CDR2 (germline): SGHAT, FQNNGV. This CDR3 comprises 15 residues. The V and J ends lost 5 bases and 6 bases respectively, with 16 bases between them. The CDR3 loop is CASSTLYQGPGELFF. The CDR3 DNA reads as TGTGCCAGCAGCACCCTCTACCAGGGGCCCGGGGAGCTGTTTTTT.

V usage is TRBV2 and J usage is TRBJ2-7, with a tentative D call TRBD2 (5 bases). Per the germline V gene, CDR1 is SNHLY and CDR2 is FYNNEI. The CDR3 covers 15 residues. V was cut by 2 bases and J by 2 bases, with 13 bases left in between. The chain's CDR3 is CASSELAATTYEQYF. The CDR3 bases are TGTGCCAGCAGTGAACTAGCCGCTACAACCTACGAGCAGTACTTC.

The rearrangement uses TRBV7-8 and TRBJ2-7; 7 bases map to TRBD2. The CDR3 is made up of 13 amino acids. The ends lost 5 bases at V and 4 bases at J; junction bases unmatched: 5. Germline V gives CDR1 SGHVS, CDR2 FQNEAQ. The CDR3 sequence: CASSRREGYEQYF. The CDR3 DNA reads as TGTGCCAGCAGCCGCAGGGAGGGGTACGAGCAGTACTTC.

The gene calls are TRBV5-6 and TRBJ2-3; TRBD2 might be the D (7 bases). Trimming removed 2 bases from V and 4 bases from J, with 11 bases in between. CDR1 SGHDT and CDR2 YYEEEE come from the germline V gene. This CDR3 spans 14 amino acids. The CDR3 DNA is TGTGCCAGCAGCTTAGGGGGGGTTCCAGATACGCAGTATTTT. Translated: CASSLGGVPDTQYF.

The chain is built from TRBV4-3 and TRBJ2-6; D perhaps matches TRBD2 (6 bases). V was shortened by 1 base and J by 0 bases, with 7 bases between the two germline ends. In germline, CDR1 is LGHNA, CDR2 YSLEER. The CDR3 covers 16 residues. As DNA, the CDR3 is TGCGCCAGCAGCCAAGGGGGGGACTCTGGGGCCAACGTCCTGACTTTC. This sequence encodes CASSQGGDSGANVLTF.

This chain uses TRBV11-3 with TRBJ2-2; 8 bases are shared with TRBD1. The trim removed 1 base at V and 4 bases at J, leaving 2 bases unmatched. CDR3 size: 15 residues. From germline, CDR1 is SGHNT and CDR2 YENEEA. CDR3 bases: TGTGCCAGCAGCTTAGGGACAGGGCTCACCGGGGAGCTGTTTTTT. Its translation: CASSLGTGLTGELFF.

This clone occurred once. The rearrangement joins TRBV5-4 to TRBJ2-7; a weak D match, TRBD1 (5 bases). The germline V gene has CDR1 SGHNT and CDR2 YYREEE (reference sequence). V gave up 4 bases and J gave up 5 bases, with 16 bases separating them. The CDR3 length is 14 residues. This chain's CDR3 is CASSLQGSKNEQYF. DNA of the CDR3: TGTGCCAGCAGCCTGCAGGGTTCTAAGAACGAGCAGTACTTC. Combining the CDR3 with reference TRBV5-4 and TRBJ2-7 gives the whole variable domain ETGVTQSPTHLIKTRGQQVTLRCSSQSGHNTVSWYQQALGQGPQFIFQYYREEENGRGNFPPRFSGLQFPNYSSELNVNALELDDSALYLCASSLQGSKNEQYFGPGTRLTVT.

V usage is TRBV4-1 and J usage is TRBJ2-3; D is uncertain. This CDR3 contains 12 residues. The germline V gene encodes CDR1 MGHRA and CDR2 YSYEKL. V was shortened by 3 bases and J by 7 bases, with 8 bases between the two germline ends. CDR3 DNA sequence: TGCGCCAGCAGCCAGGGCCCGAATACGCAGTATTTT. This codes for CASSQGPNTQYF.

V and J are TRBV5-4 and TRBJ2-6, with D possibly being TRBD2 (5 bases). V lost 0 bases, J lost 3 bases, and 7 bases lay in between. CDR1 and CDR2 (germline): SGHNT, YYREEE (reference sequence). CDR3 size: 15 residues. CDR3 loop: CASSLAGVGANVLTF. The DNA of the CDR3 is TGTGCCAGCAGCTTGGCCGGGGTTGGGGCCAACGTCCTGACTTTC.

The V call is TRBV11-2, the J call TRBJ2-7; 7 bases agree with TRBD2. The CDR3 length is 15 residues. The germline CDR1 and CDR2 sequences are SGHAT and FQNNGV. Losses at the gene ends were 0 bases for V and 4 bases for J; bases not matched to a gene: 6. The CDR3, as DNA: TGTGCCAGCAGCTTAGATATGGGGGGGTCGTACGAGCAGTACTTC. Translation gives CASSLDMGGSYEQYF. The variable domain in full, completed from reference TRBV11-2 and TRBJ2-7, reads EAGVAQSPRYKIIEKRQSVAFWCNPISGHATLYWYQQILGQGPKLLIQFQNNGVVDDSQLPKDRFSAERLKGVDSTLKIQPAKLEDSAVYLCASSLDMGGSYEQYFGPGTRLTVT.